The 24 T cell receptor beta chains presented below share a single source sample, sequenced in a study of blood T cell repertoires in COVID-19. TCRdb's copy holds only in-frame clones and misses some; the assay was immunoSEQ multiplex PCR. The table has fewer than 200,000 clones, 76% seen once. The specimen was peripheral blood. Receptors were obtained from a woman aged 45-60 years with active or convalescent COVID-19.

This clone was observed a few times. This rearrangement joins TRBV16 to TRBJ1-1; D not resolved. Germline CDR1 is KGHSY and CDR2 is FQNENV. This CDR3 contains 15 residues. The germline V and J ends were trimmed by 3 bases and 0 bases, with 11 bases remaining between them. CDR3 DNA: TGTGCCAGCAGCCAGCTAGGGAGCATGAACACTGAAGCTTTCTTT. This encodes CASSQLGSMNTEAFF.

The V call is TRBV6-5, the J call TRBJ2-3; possibly TRBD1 for D (5 bases). Germline-derived CDR1 and CDR2 are MNHEY and SVGAGI. This CDR3 region has 16 residues. V shed 3 bases and J shed 4 bases, with 17 bases lying between them. CDR3 in amino acids: CASSYVGARNADTQYF. CDR3 DNA: TGTGCCAGCAGTTATGTAGGGGCTAGAAACGCAGATACGCAGTATTTT.

The chain employs TRBV7-9 and TRBJ2-5, with D possibly TRBD2 on 6 matching bases. The CDR3 runs to 13 residues. Germline CDR1 and CDR2: SEHNR and FQNEAQ (reference sequence). The V end lost 6 bases, the J end lost 5 bases, and 13 bases lay between the germline ends. The CDR3 region is CASSRAGGETQYF. The DNA for the CDR3 is TGTGCCAGCAGTCGGGCAGGAGGGGAGACCCAGTACTTC.

The genes are TRBV24-1 and TRBJ2-2, with TRBD2 identical over 13 bases. The CDR3 totals 14 residues. Trimming cost V 9 bases and J 8 bases; bases outside gene matches: 5. In germline, CDR1 is KGHDR, CDR2 SFDVKD. The CDR3 reads CATATSGRIGELFF. The DNA for the CDR3 is TGTGCCACCGCGACTAGCGGGAGGATAGGGGAGCTGTTTTTT.

This chain uses TRBV6-1 with TRBJ2-1, with 11 bases matching TRBD1. Trimming at V came to 5 bases and at J to 2 bases, leaving 2 bases not matched to a gene. The CDR3 totals 15 residues. Germline CDR1 MNHNS, CDR2 SASEGT. The chain's CDR3 is CASSLDRGPYNEQFF. CDR3 sequence (DNA): TGTGCCAGCAGTTTGGACAGGGGGCCCTACAATGAGCAGTTCTTC.

V gene TRBV6-6 combines with J gene TRBJ1-5; 7 positions match TRBD1. The CDR3 contains 13 residues. Germline CDR1 MNHNY, CDR2 SVGAGI (reference sequence). Trimming cost V 5 bases and J 3 bases; bases outside gene matches: 1. The DNA of the CDR3 is TGTGCCAGCAGTACAGGGGACAATCAGCCCCAGCATTTT. Translation: CASSTGDNQPQHF.

This clone was recorded only once. The J gene is TRBJ2-3, the V gene TRBV7-2; 9 bases agree with TRBD2. V was pared by 1 base and J by 3 bases, with 8 bases of the junction left unmatched. Germline lookup yields CDR1 SGHTA and CDR2 FQGNSA. The CDR3 consists of 17 residues. The CDR3, as DNA: TGTGCCAGCAGCTTAGTAGGTAGCGGGGGTTCGACAGATACGCAGTATTTT. It translates to CASSLVGSGGSTDTQYF.

The gene calls are TRBV7-2 and TRBJ1-1; D not resolved. The CDR3 extends over 14 amino acids. V lost 4 bases, J lost 1 base, and 10 bases lay in between. Germline CDR1 reads SGHTA; CDR2 reads FQGNSA. The CDR3 nucleotides are TGTGCCAGCAGCTCGAGGATACCGAACACTGAAGCTTTCTTT. Translation: CASSSRIPNTEAFF.

The chain recombines TRBV5-1 with TRBJ2-7, with no clear D. The CDR3 spans 15 residues. Germline lookup yields CDR1 SGHRS and CDR2 YFSETQ. V was shortened by 2 bases and J by 3 bases, with 15 bases between the two germline ends. The CDR3 sequence: CASSFLEPVNYEQYF. In DNA, the CDR3 is TGCGCCAGCAGCTTCCTCGAGCCGGTGAACTACGAGCAGTACTTC. The full variable domain, its missing parts supplied by reference TRBV5-1 and TRBJ2-7, is KAGVTQTPRYLIKTRGQQVTLSCSPISGHRSVSWYQQTPGQGLQFLFEYFSETQRNKGNFPGRFSGRQFSNSRSEMNVSTLELGDSALYLCASSFLEPVNYEQYFGPGTRLTVT.

This clone was found a few times. V usage is TRBV25-1 and J usage is TRBJ1-2; 7 bases match TRBD1. The CDR3 has 13 residues. V lost 8 bases and J lost 4; bases outside the gene matches: 7. Germline CDR1 MGHDK, CDR2 SYGVNS. CDR3 nucleotides: TGTGCCAGCCGAGACAGGGCTGGCTATGGCTACACCTTC. Residues: CASRDRAGYGYTF.

The chain employs TRBV5-4 and TRBJ1-2, with TRBD1 matching over 7 bases. Trimming removed 4 bases from V and 5 bases from J; junction bases left unmatched: 5. The CDR3 loop spans 13 amino acids. CDR1 and CDR2 from the germline V gene are SGHNT and YYREEE (reference sequence). This CDR3 is CASSKEQGYGYTF. The CDR3 DNA reads as TGTGCCAGCAGCAAGGAACAGGGGTATGGCTACACCTTC. Full variable domain (rest looked up from reference TRBV5-4 and TRBJ1-2): ETGVTQSPTHLIKTRGQQVTLRCSSQSGHNTVSWYQQALGQGPQFIFQYYREEENGRGNFPPRFSGLQFPNYSSELNVNALELDDSALYLCASSKEQGYGYTFGSGTRLTVV.

The chain uses TRBV7-9 and TRBJ1-1; TRBD1 might be the D (6 bases). The CDR3 covers 12 residues. Germline V CDR1 and CDR2: SEHNR, FQNEAQ (reference sequence). V was trimmed by 5 bases and J by 11 bases, leaving 15 bases between them. The CDR3 DNA sequence: TGTGCCAGCAGCCTGGACAGCTTACCCGCTTTCTTT. Protein sequence: CASSLDSLPAFF. Complete variable domain (other parts from reference TRBV7-9 and TRBJ1-1): DTGVSQNPRHKITKRGQNVTFRCDPISEHNRLYWYRQTLGQGPEFLTYFQNEAQLEKSRLLSDRFSAERPKGSFSTLEIQRTEQGDSAMYLCASSLDSLPAFFGQGTRLTVV.

The sample holds one count of this clone. V and J are TRBV4-2 and TRBJ2-5, with 8 bases identical to TRBD2. V trimming: 0 bases; J trimming: 5 bases; junction bases outside the gene matches: 17. From germline, CDR1 is LGHNA and CDR2 YNFKEQ. The CDR3 loop spans 19 amino acids. The CDR3 nucleotides are TGTGCCAGCAGCCAAGATTTGGTTCCCGGGACTAGAAGCGGGGAGACCCAGTACTTC. Protein: CASSQDLVPGTRSGETQYF.

V and J are TRBV28 and TRBJ2-7; 8 bases agree with TRBD2. CDR1 is MDHEN, CDR2 SYDVKM, per germline. The CDR3 loop spans 15 amino acids. With V trimmed by 6 bases and J by 3 bases, 10 bases remained unmatched. The chain's CDR3 is CASSRGGADLYEQYF. In DNA, the CDR3 is TGTGCCAGCAGCCGGGGGGGGGCGGACCTCTACGAGCAGTACTTC.

The chain has TRBV30 and TRBJ1-1; TRBD1 aligns across 10 bases. V shed 1 base, J shed 4 bases, and the junction held 3 bases outside the gene matches. CDR1 and CDR2 from the germline V gene are GTSNPN and SVGIG (reference sequence). The CDR3 is made up of 14 amino acids. CDR3 protein: CAWSGQGAVTEAFF. The CDR3 DNA follows: TGTGCCTGGAGTGGACAGGGGGCTGTCACTGAAGCTTTCTTT.

CDR3 nucleotides: TGTGCCAGCTCAGGGACAGGGCGCTACGAGCAGTACTTC. It yields the protein CASSGTGRYEQYF. The V gene is TRBV18, the J gene TRBJ2-7; TRBD1 matches 9 bases. The V segment lost 5 bases and the J segment 3 bases; nucleotides outside the gene matches: 2. Germline CDR1 and CDR2: KGHSH and LQKENI. This CDR3 contains 13 residues. The variable domain in full, with the rest retrieved from reference TRBV18 and TRBJ2-7, is NAGVMQNPRHLVRRRGQEARLRCSPMKGHSHVYWYRQLPEEGLKFMVYLQKENIIDESGMPKERFSAEFPKEGPSILRIQQVVRGDSAAYFCASSGTGRYEQYFGPGTRLTVT.

The chain employs TRBV2 and TRBJ1-2; D is ambiguous. Germline V gives CDR1 SNHLY, CDR2 FYNNEI. V was cut by 2 bases and J by 2 bases, with 6 bases left in between. The CDR3 is 13 residues long. DNA for the CDR3: TGTGCCAGCAGTGAAACGGGGAACTATGGCTACACCTTC. Translated: CASSETGNYGYTF.

DNA for the CDR3: TGTGCCAGCACCCAGGGGAGAGTAGGCACAGATACGCAGTATTTT. Protein product: CASTQGRVGTDTQYF. The chain uses TRBV25-1 and TRBJ2-3, with D possibly matching TRBD1 (6 bases). V shed 7 bases and J shed 1 base, with 15 bases lying between them. From germline, CDR1 is MGHDK and CDR2 SYGVNS. The CDR3 has 15 amino acids.

The chain joins TRBV7-2 to TRBJ1-1; D gene unclear. Germline CDR1 and CDR2: SGHTA and FQGNSA. The CDR3 spans 15 residues. V was cut by 0 bases and J by 4 bases, with 12 bases left in between. In nucleotides, the CDR3 is TGTGCCAGCAGCTTAGCCCGAGGCGGCCCCACTGAAGCTTTCTTT. Protein: CASSLARGGPTEAFF.

This clone was seen repeatedly, ten times or more. V gene TRBV4-3 combines with J gene TRBJ2-5, with 10 bases identical to TRBD1. CDR3 length: 16 amino acids. J was trimmed by 4 bases and V by 6 bases; bases with no gene match: 11. From germline, CDR1 is LGHNA and CDR2 YSLEER. The DNA of the CDR3 is TGCGCCAGCAGTCCACTACCAGACAGGGGGCGAGAGACCCAGTACTTC. It translates to CASSPLPDRGRETQYF.

This clone appeared a few times. This chain links TRBV5-1 with TRBJ2-7, with 7 nucleotides matching TRBD1. The germline CDR1 and CDR2 sequences are SGHRS and YFSETQ. V was clipped by 4 bases and J by 1 base; unmatched bases: 5. The CDR3 consists of 14 residues. The CDR3 coding sequence is TGCGCCAGCAGCCCCCGACAGGGTTCCTACGAGCAGTACTTC. Amino acids: CASSPRQGSYEQYF. Full variable domain (rest looked up from reference TRBV5-1 and TRBJ2-7): KAGVTQTPRYLIKTRGQQVTLSCSPISGHRSVSWYQQTPGQGLQFLFEYFSETQRNKGNFPGRFSGRQFSNSRSEMNVSTLELGDSALYLCASSPRQGSYEQYFGPGTRLTVT.

J is TRBJ1-2 and V is TRBV9; the D gene is possibly TRBD1 (5 bases). V was pared by 0 bases and J by 4 bases, with 13 bases between. The CDR3 length is 15 residues. The germline V gene encodes CDR1 SGDLS and CDR2 YYNGEE. CDR3 residues: CASSVGLGGTYGYTF. The CDR3 DNA reads as TGTGCCAGCAGCGTAGGTTTGGGAGGGACCTATGGCTACACCTTC.

The chain uses TRBV3-1 (or the pseudogene TRBV3-2) and TRBJ2-3; D unclear. V was cut by 4 bases and J by 0 bases, with 14 bases left in between. Germline CDR1 is LGHDT and CDR2 is YNNKEL (reference sequence). The CDR3 loop spans 16 amino acids. DNA of the CDR3: TGTGCCAGCAGCCTCCTTTCTACCCCTAGCACAGATACGCAGTATTTT. This translates into CASSLLSTPSTDTQYF.

The genes are TRBV6-5 and TRBJ1-5; D is perhaps TRBD1 (6 bases). CDR1 and CDR2 from the germline V gene are MNHEY and SVGAGI. With 7 bases removed from V and 0 bases from J, the gap between germline ends came to 13 bases. The CDR3 is 15 amino acids. CDR3 sequence: CASTQSGDSNQPQHF. CDR3 nucleotides: TGTGCCAGCACCCAATCAGGGGATAGCAATCAGCCCCAGCATTTT.